The TCR beta chain under discussion was sequenced for a study of shared clonotypes between healthy human individuals (dated by TCRdb to 2020 to 2022). In terms of the full investigation: The cohort comprised a couple of women and a few men aged 18 to 49 years. For each donor, CD4 naive and CD4 memory were each given three plates, CD8 naive was given two plates, and CD8 memory was given one plate. Blood TCR repertoires of roughly 5 healthy adults were deeply sequenced to estimate repertoire size and the extent of clonotype sharing between individuals. Different laboratories and diverse techniques were used to prepare libraries and sequence TCR repertoires, to increase sequencing depth and limit assay-specific biases. Each donor's leukapheresis produced roughly between about 0.9 and 9.5 billion PBMCs.

Regarding this clone: Which antigen it targets is not known. The record has no base qualities; no much larger clone is one base away.

Using the deep immunoSEQ assay, multiplex PCR amplified TCR CDR3 regions from genomic DNA. Genomic DNA extracted from each cell subset was distributed evenly over all wells of several immunoSEQ 96-well plates, and each plate served as one replicate. For sorted subsets, about 200 ng genomic DNA, equal to tens of thousands of T cell genomes, was loaded into each replicate PCR. Purified libraries were quantified with a Qubit 3.0 fluorometer, sized on a Bioanalyzer 2100, and re-quantified with the KAPA Library Quantification kit. Every immunoSEQ 96-well plate was sequenced on a separate single-read 150-cycle Illumina NextSeq 550 flow cell. Processing in the source paper ran as follows. Because the immunoSEQ output included only junctional sequences and no quality scores, the filtering could not be the same as the filtering used for full-length reads. To assign V/J genes and CDR3, sequences were annotated against IMGT germline references using PyIR, a Python wrapper for IgBLAST v1.9. Reads were filtered out if the reads had weak V/J assignments (E-value above 1e-6), no CDR3, stop codons, out-of-frame junctions, or ambiguous translated residues. A V3J clonotype was defined by an identical inferred V gene, J gene, and CDR3 amino acid sequence. The percentage overlap between two repertoires was calculated by dividing the number of shared unique clonotypes by the size of the smaller repertoire. RTK rarefaction, the Chao1 estimator, and Recon v2.1 estimates of unobserved clonotypes were used to assess repertoire richness. For all TCRbeta clonotypes obtained by the gDNA method from a handful of donors, generation probabilities were computed with OLGA. TCRdb limited this immuneACCESS table to in-frame rearrangements with V and J called. A share of clones is missing; checked studies link under half to unresolved V genes, and the rest is unexplained. The V and J calls and clone size come from that table; D and trimming were worked out from the DNA. This sample holds some 1.5 million clones; 95% to 99% were observed only once. The ten largest clonotypes hold about 0.45% of the sample.

The donors were healthy, HIV-negative adults who had no recently reported acute infections or vaccinations. All donors were Caucasian adults living in Nashville, Tennessee, USA. CD4+ T cells were enriched by magnetic negative selection, after which naive cells were positively selected on CD45RA and the negative fraction was taken as the memory subset. Blood was collected by leukapheresis, and PBMCs were isolated by Ficoll-Histopaque density gradient centrifugation and then cryopreserved in liquid nitrogen vapor phase. Purity and quantity of every magnetically sorted T cell population were checked by analytical flow cytometry. Genomic DNA was isolated from each sorted fraction and quantified by UV absorbance on a Nanodrop 2000c. V is shortened by 6 bases, J by 2 bases, and the region joining them spans 5 bases. The CDR3 runs 11 amino acids, cysteine and phenylalanine included. CDR3 DNA only is kept here, 33 bases in frame from base 1. For CDR1 and CDR2, the germline V gene lists WSHSY and SAAADI.

Overall study outcomes, separate from this receptor: Pairwise subsampling led to the expectation that sequencing depth would affect the degree of clonotype sharing among donors. Incomplete sequencing was indicated by rarefaction of sorted-subset datasets, despite the large sequencing depth. Across a few donors, about 5% of naive CD4, approximately 3.5% of naive CD8, around 2.5% of memory CD4, and 0.4% to 0.45% of memory CD8 clonotypes were shared. Sampling was restricted to blood, and TCR repertoires in tissues likely differ from the TCR repertoires found in blood. Compared with non-shared clonotypes, clonotypes shared by all four sorted-subset donors had higher generation probabilities. Naive subsets generally had larger estimated clonotype richness than memory subsets did. The small number of donors limited the genetic and exposure-history diversity represented.

Material: naive CD4+ T cells sorted from blood. The label giving this sample's cell subset or site can be read as: CD45RA+ positively selected. In this chain, TRBV10-2 is recombined with TRBJ2-7, with the D gene not clear enough to name. The receptor was derived from a man aged 25 to 40 in good health. The CDR3 region reads CASRLTYEQYF. The nucleotides read TGCGCCAGCAGACTGACCTACGAGCAGTACTTC.